This T cell receptor (beta chain) originates from a study of cytomegalovirus exposure and HLA in healthy donors. As regards this clone: Its antigen remains unknown.

This PCR relied on a set of 60 Vbeta primers and 13 Jbeta primers. Repertoires were generated with immunoSEQ multiplex PCR, while TCRdb's copy carries only in-frame clones and drops some. The sample lists fewer than 250,000 clones, about 79% seen once, with approximately 1.8% in the top ten. The germline CDR1 and CDR2 sequences are SGHTA and FQGNSA. CDR3 length: 14 amino acids. The germline V and J ends were trimmed by 4 bases and 6 bases, with 15 bases remaining between them. The study, taken as a whole, reports: In a later analysis, specific HLA alleles were associated with around 17,000 TCR beta sequences at a 0.05 false discovery rate.

The rearrangement joins TRBV7-2 to TRBJ1-2; perhaps TRBD1 as D (6 bases). This TCR was sampled from a male donor in good health and CMV-seronegative. Sequences were obtained from PBMCs. CDR3 sequence: CASSSGGRGNGYTF. CDR3 bases: TGTGCCAGCAGCTCGGGGGGCAGGGGAAATGGCTACACCTTC.